The rows below give T cell receptor beta chains drawn from one sample of a study of CD8 T cells in Susac syndrome. One entry per CDR3 protein results from TCRdb running MiXCR on the immunoSEQ multiplex PCR reads. The table has 150,000 to 200,000 distinct CDR3 sequences, about 95% seen once. The sequenced sample was CD4+ T cells from PBMCs. Receptors were obtained from a human donor with multiple sclerosis. CDR3s include the opening cysteine and the closing phenylalanine or tryptophan. The D gene is left open where the match is weak. Clone size is given for some rows only: seen once, a few or many times, or a class if the clone is expanded.

j_call v_call d_call clone_size cdr3_length cdr3_nt cdr3_aa
TRBJ2-5 TRBV11-3 TRBD1 few 14 TGTGCCAGCAGCCCCCGGGCAGGGGGAGAGACCCAGTACTTC CASSPRAGGETQYF
TRBJ1-5 TRBV30 TRBD1 once 14 TGTGCCTGGAGTCCCGGGGACAGGGGCCAAGCCCAGCATTTT CAWSPGDRGQAQHF
TRBJ2-5 TRBV15 TRBD1 . 15 TGTGCCACCGGTCCCGGGACAGCCTCCCAAGAGACCCAGTACTTC CATGPGTASQETQYF
TRBJ2-7 TRBV7-9 . . 13 TGTGCCAGCAGCTTAGCCCCAGGGGACGAGCAGTACTTC CASSLAPGDEQYF
TRBJ2-1 TRBV20-1 . . 16 TGCAGTGCTAGATCGCTGCAGGTTGGGCTCGGCAATGAGCAGTTCTTC CSARSLQVGLGNEQFF
TRBJ1-1 TRBV30 . . 13 TGTGCCTGGAGTTTGGTAGGGGCCGCGGAAGCTTTCTTT CAWSLVGAAEAFF
TRBJ2-5 TRBV18 . . 15 TGTGCCAGCTCACCACCGGAACAGGGAGAAGAGACCCAGTACTTC CASSPPEQGEETQYF
TRBJ2-5 TRBV23-1 . once 16 TGCGCCTGCGGCCGGGACCTTAAGAGTATCAAAGGGGGCCAGTACTTC CACGRDLKSIKGGQYF
TRBJ2-7 TRBV23-1 . . 16 TGCGCCAGCAGTCAGATCTCCGGGACACTTGGTCACGAGCAGTACTTC CASSQISGTLGHEQYF
TRBJ1-1 TRBV12-3/TRBV12-4 TRBD1 . 14 TGTGCCAGCAGCTCTCAGGGGGCGGGTACTGAAGCTTTCTTT CASSSQGAGTEAFF
TRBJ2-7 TRBV11-2 . . 14 TGTGCCAGCAGCTTAGCGGCAGAATTCTACGAGCAGTACTTC CASSLAAEFYEQYF
TRBJ2-3 TRBV5-1 . . 15 TGCGCCAGCAGCCGTTCCACAGGGATCACAGATACGCAGTATTTT CASSRSTGITDTQYF
TRBJ2-1 TRBV14 . . 14 TGTGCCAGCAGCCAAGAAGGACTGTGGGATGAGCAGTTCTTC CASSQEGLWDEQFF
TRBJ2-5 TRBV20-1 . . 13 TGCAGTGCTAGATACCGTCTAGAAGAGACCCAGTACTTC CSARYRLEETQYF
TRBJ1-2 TRBV7-9 . . 13 TGTGCCAGCAGCTTAGAGGTTACCTATGGCTACACCTTC CASSLEVTYGYTF
TRBJ2-1 TRBV3-1 . . 15 TGTGCCAGTAGTCCAGAGCCGGGTCCACACAATGAGCAGTTCTTC CASSPEPGPHNEQFF